This section outlines one T cell receptor beta chain sequence together with its context. This clonotype showed up just a few times. The target of this receptor is not known. No quality values exist for individual bases; no much larger clone is one base distant. Taken from cysteine to phenylalanine, the CDR3 has 16 residues. Only CDR3 DNA is held: 48 bases, read in frame from base 1. The germline V gene (reference sequence) yields SGHKS for CDR1 and YYEKEE for CDR2. V loses 1 base at its end and J loses 6 bases; junction bases beyond the gene matches: 8. TCR beta CDR3 regions were amplified from RNA transcripts. The TCR CDR3 was subjected to a first round of RT-PCR using the HTBI primer set and the Qiagen OneStep RT-PCR kit. Libraries were constructed in a second round of multiplex PCR, after which size selection and purification were performed. Paired-end sequencing of the libraries was performed with 100 bp reads on an Illumina HiSeq2000. The original methods were these. SOAPnuke was used to process the raw data, removing reads that contained adapters or uncalled bases, had a mean Phred below 15, or lacked an exact match to the constant primer or identifier. High-quality paired reads were merged with COPE v1.2.5, and unique nucleotide sequences were defined as clonotypes. MiTCR v1.1 was used to align clonotypes to the IMGT TRBV, TRBD and TRBJ reference segments. The analysis was restricted to V-J combinations with a frequency above 0.0001, which together covered just over 99% of the repertoires. A TCS score was defined as the ratio between F50 (clonal expansion) and ExV (chaos), using BLOSUM62-based TCRdist between CDR3 peptides within each V-J. Welch's t-statistics and random forest reduced roughly 500 V-J features to around 14, which were used in a naive Bayes classifier (R e1071). TCRdb trimmed the raw reads at Q25, called clones with MiXCR and kept productive beta chains. Rows with one shared CDR3 protein collapse into an entry with the most common genes and DNA. TCRdb's processing, not the authors' own work, is the source of the V and J calls. The sample has some 770,000 distinct CDR3 sequences on record, 15% to 20% of them singletons. The leading ten clones occupy around 8.1% of the sample.

The data stem from a study of T cells in Graves' hyperthyroidism and ophthalmopathy (dated by TCRdb to 2018 to 2020). The study in broad terms: Peripheral blood was sampled at the time of initial diagnosis, prior to any treatment. The paper describes TCR Vbeta CDR3 sequencing of 130 to 150 peripheral blood samples, made up of roughly 40 ophthalmopathy patients, over 70 hyperthyroidism patients and about 17 progressor patients. The 100 discovery patients were randomly split 7:3 into training and test sets. TCR V-J signatures able to tell the groups apart were searched for in a discovery cohort of 90 to 100 patients, of whom around 42 had Graves' ophthalmopathy and about 60 had stable Graves' hyperthyroidism. After sampling, hyperthyroidism patients received methimazole starting at 30 mg daily, and ophthalmopathy patients received high-dose intravenous methylprednisolone. Whether ophthalmopathy could be predicted prospectively was tested in an independent validation cohort made up of about 20 hyperthyroidism patients plus 17 patients who later progressed to ophthalmopathy. In addition, the study compared T-cell repertoires in thyroid tissue and in blood from five to seven Graves' hyperthyroidism patients. Findings and caveats that apply to the study as a whole: During validation, the model predicted progression to ophthalmopathy a median of approximately 7 months ahead of onset, with roughly 65% sensitivity and 72% to 80% specificity. A 13 V-J signature model separated ophthalmopathy from stable hyperthyroidism, with 87.88% sensitivity and just under 84% specificity in cross-validation and 80%/75% in testing. No statistical method was used to fix the sample size in advance, and group allocation was not hidden from the investigators. Most expanded thyroid clonotypes (frequency above 0.001) were also found in blood, which suggests that blood repertoires may mirror thyroid immune responses.

Stable Graves' hyperthyroidism was defined as the absence of progression to ophthalmopathy over 18 months of follow-up. Hyperthyroidism patients were aged 18 to 65 years and newly diagnosed, with disease duration of less than 2 months. Any patient with an uncontrolled infection, another autoimmune disease, pregnancy or lactation was excluded. Diagnoses were based on clinical symptoms, serum thyroxine and TRAb, thyroid ultrasound and orbital computed tomography. PBMCs were isolated from approximately 10 ml of fresh peripheral blood by Ficoll-Paque density gradient centrifugation. Total RNA was extracted with Trizol reagent, and quality was checked on an Agilent 2100 Bioanalyzer.

Recombination joined TRBV5-5 with TRBJ2-7; 12 bases in between match TRBD1. Specimen: blood. The receptor was isolated from a man between 18 and 29 years old with Graves' hyperthyroidism. At the DNA level, the sequence is TGTGCCAGCAGCTTGTTGTTTTGGGGACAGGGGGCCGAGCAGTACTTC. Its protein is CASSLLFWGQGAEQYF.